This T cell receptor beta chain emerged from a study of cytomegalovirus exposure and HLA in healthy donors. Overall study results and limits: Many donors carried some public TCRs, although rarity characterized most TCR sequences. What was likely a sequencing artifact was a cluster of highly shared sequence variants.

Regarding this clone: Antigen: not known.

PCR amplification relied on 60 Vbeta primers (plus 13 Jbeta primers). Assay used: immunoSEQ multiplex PCR; TCRdb lists only in-frame clones, some missing. This sample carries about 110,000 clones, roughly 70% of them seen once, and the ten largest clones take about 7.7%. With V trimmed by 1 base and J by 0 bases, 2 bases remained unmatched. Germline V gene sequence: CDR1 SGHVS, CDR2 FQNEAQ. The CDR3 is 17 residues long. The rearrangement uses TRBV7-8 and TRBJ2-7; 14 bases match TRBD2. The sequence was collected from a man younger than 35 in good health and CMV-seropositive. The sequenced material came from PBMCs. The CDR3 sequence is CASSLGTSGGSSYEQYV. CDR3 nucleotide sequence: TGTGCCAGCAGCTTAGGGACTAGCGGGGGGAGCTCCTACGAGCAGTACGTC.